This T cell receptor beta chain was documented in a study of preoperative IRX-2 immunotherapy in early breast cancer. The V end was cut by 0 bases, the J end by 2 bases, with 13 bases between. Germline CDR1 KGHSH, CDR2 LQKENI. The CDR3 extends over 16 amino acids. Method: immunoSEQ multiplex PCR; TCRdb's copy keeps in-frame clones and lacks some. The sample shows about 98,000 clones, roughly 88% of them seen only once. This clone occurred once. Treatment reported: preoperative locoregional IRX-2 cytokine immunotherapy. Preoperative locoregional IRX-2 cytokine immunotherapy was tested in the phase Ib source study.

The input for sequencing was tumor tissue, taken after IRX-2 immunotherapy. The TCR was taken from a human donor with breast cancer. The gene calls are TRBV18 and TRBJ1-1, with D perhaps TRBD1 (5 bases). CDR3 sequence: CASSPPPLRGNTEAFF. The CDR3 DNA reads TGTGCCAGCTCACCACCTCCGTTGAGGGGAAACACTGAAGCTTTCTTT.